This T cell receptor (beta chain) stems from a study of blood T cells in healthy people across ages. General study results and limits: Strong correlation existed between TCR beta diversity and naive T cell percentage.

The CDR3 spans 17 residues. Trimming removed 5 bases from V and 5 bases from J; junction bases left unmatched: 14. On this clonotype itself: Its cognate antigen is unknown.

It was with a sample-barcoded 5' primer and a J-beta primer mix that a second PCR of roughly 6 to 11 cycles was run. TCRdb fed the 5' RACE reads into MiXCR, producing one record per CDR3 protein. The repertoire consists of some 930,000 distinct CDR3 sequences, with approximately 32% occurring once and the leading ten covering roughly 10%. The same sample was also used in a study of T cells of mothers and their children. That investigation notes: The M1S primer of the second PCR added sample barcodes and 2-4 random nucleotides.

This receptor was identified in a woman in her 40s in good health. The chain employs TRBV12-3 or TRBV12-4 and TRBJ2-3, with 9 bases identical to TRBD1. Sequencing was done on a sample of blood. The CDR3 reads CASSKTRDRVREDTQYF. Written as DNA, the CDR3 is TGTGCCAGCAGTAAGACCCGGGACAGGGTGCGTGAAGATACGCAGTATTTT.